The source of this TCR beta chain is a study of blood T cell repertoires in COVID-19. Across the study: T cells, B-cell-depleted T cells, or PBMCs provided the cDNA or gDNA that served as material.

Assay: immunoSEQ multiplex PCR; the TCRdb copy retains only in-frame clones and omits some. The data hold nearly 250,000 clones, with about 89% observed a single time. Germline V gives CDR1 LGHNT, CDR2 FRNRAP. The CDR3 length is 18 residues. J lost 1 base, V lost 5 bases, and 16 bases had no gene match. Input material: peripheral blood. The receptor comes from a woman aged 55-70 years who had recovered from COVID-19. The chain carries TRBV12-5 and TRBJ2-5, with 7 bases matching TRBD1. CDR3 coding DNA: TGTGCTAGTGGTCTTATTGATGGGACAGCACGAACCCAAGAGACCCAGTACTTC. Its protein product is CASGLIDGTARTQETQYF.